This T cell receptor beta chain derives from a study of cytotoxic CD8 clonotypes in ibrutinib-treated CLL (dated by TCRdb to about 2021). Regarding the complete study: In this cohort, approximately 14 patients were treatment-naive and approximately ten were relapsed/refractory, while 17 to 18 had unmutated IGHV. Partial responses were observed in roughly 25 patients and complete responses in 2; after a median follow-up of roughly 72 months, remission was maintained in approximately 14 patients and progression was observed in some 12. Of the 86 participants in the trial, roughly 26 had longitudinal samples available. Cryopreserved peripheral blood mononuclear cells were obtained prior to treatment, at the time of response, and at either disease progression or sustained remission. On average, each sample yielded roughly 250,000 productive templates and roughly 95,000 productive rearrangements. Patients were still on ibrutinib when every remission and progressive disease sample was collected. Response samples were taken after a median of roughly a year on treatment, ranging from about 6 to 40 months.

On a MiSeq, deep resolution sequencing aimed for a depth between 1 in 1 million and 1 in 200,000 T cells, with each clonotype covered 10x on average. The immunoSEQ hsTCRB Kit was used to generate TCR beta libraries. The study's own analysis went as follows. Data were analyzed with ImmunoSEQ Data Assistant and ImmunoSEQ Analyzer, with V, D and J genes assigned per IMGT definitions. Clonality, which ranges from 0 to 1, was calculated by subtracting the normalized Shannon entropy of productive rearrangement frequencies from one. Only overrepresented clonotypes making up at least 0.05% of the repertoire of each patient were included in the public clonotype analysis. About a dozen age-matched healthy donor repertoires from immuneACCESS served as clonality controls. This immuneACCESS table, as held by TCRdb, lists in-frame sequences with V and J called but not all clones. Of the missing ones, under half trace to an unresolved V gene in checked studies; the others have no known cause. The V and J calls and clone size are taken from that table; D and trimming were inferred from the DNA. The sample yields 150,000 to 200,000 clones; 88% were counted once. Approximately 2.9% of the sample is taken by the ten largest.

Details on this clone: Its antigen remains unidentified. Base qualities were left out, and no much larger clone turns up one base away.

V is cut by 4 bases and J by 4 bases, and the space between the germline ends is 13 bases. Including the terminal cysteine and phenylalanine, the CDR3 comprises 14 residues. CDR3 DNA is the only sequence kept; it has 42 bases, read in frame from the first base. CDR1 and CDR2, per the germline V gene (reference sequence), are LNHDA and SQIVND. Study-level results and caveats: Baseline clonality was found to be higher than that of age-matched healthy donors and was strongly correlated with circulating CD8+ T-cell counts. Public clonotypes were found to be uncommon and were observed to contract or remain stable during treatment; the increase in clonality was shown to reflect expansion of private clonotypes at ibrutinib response. At ibrutinib response clonality went up, during sustained remission it held steady, and at progression it dropped back toward baseline. Lymph node repertoires were not examined, and the timing of sampling was not matched between patients in sustained remission and those whose disease progressed.

This sample's time point label indicates: progressive disease on ibrutinib. Roughly 2.2 micrograms of genomic DNA were extracted from cryopreserved PBMCs for TCR beta library preparation. Longitudinal blood samples from CLL patients receiving ibrutinib monotherapy were subjected to high-throughput TCR beta sequencing. The patients took part in an open-label, single-center phase 2 trial of ibrutinib monotherapy. The chain joins TRBV19 to TRBJ1-2, with the D gene uncertain. The specimen was PBMCs, collected at disease progression, from a patient treated with ibrutinib. The origin of this receptor is a human donor with chronic lymphocytic leukemia. The nucleotides read TGTGCCAGTAGTACGGATTCAACCTCCTATGGCTACACCTTC. This encodes CASSTDSTSYGYTF.